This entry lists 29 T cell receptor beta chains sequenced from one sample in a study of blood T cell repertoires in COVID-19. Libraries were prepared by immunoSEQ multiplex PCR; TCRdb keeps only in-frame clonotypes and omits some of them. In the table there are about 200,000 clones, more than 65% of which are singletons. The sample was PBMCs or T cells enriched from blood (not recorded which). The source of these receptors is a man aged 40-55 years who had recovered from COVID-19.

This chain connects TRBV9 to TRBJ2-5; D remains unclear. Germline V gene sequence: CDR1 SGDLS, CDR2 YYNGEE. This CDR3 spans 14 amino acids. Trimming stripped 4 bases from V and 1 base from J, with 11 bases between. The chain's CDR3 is CASSKTPSQETQYF. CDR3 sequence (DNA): TGTGCCAGCAGCAAAACCCCGAGCCAAGAGACCCAGTACTTC.

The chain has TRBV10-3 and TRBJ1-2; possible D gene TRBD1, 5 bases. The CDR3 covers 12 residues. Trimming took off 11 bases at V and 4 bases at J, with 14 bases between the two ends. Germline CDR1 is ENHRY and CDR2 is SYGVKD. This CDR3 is CAGGTGTYGYTF. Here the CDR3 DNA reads TGTGCCGGGGGGACGGGGACCTATGGCTACACCTTC.

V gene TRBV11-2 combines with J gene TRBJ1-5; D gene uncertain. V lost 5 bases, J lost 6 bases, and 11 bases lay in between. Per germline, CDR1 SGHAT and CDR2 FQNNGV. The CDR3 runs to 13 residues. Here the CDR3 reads CASSPSAGQPQHF. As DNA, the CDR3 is TGTGCCAGCAGCCCATCAGCGGGTCAGCCCCAGCATTTT.

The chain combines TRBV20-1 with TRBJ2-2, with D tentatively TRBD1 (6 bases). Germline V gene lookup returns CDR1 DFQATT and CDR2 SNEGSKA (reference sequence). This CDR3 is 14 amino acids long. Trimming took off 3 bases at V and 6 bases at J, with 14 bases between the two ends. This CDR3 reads CSASPLNRAGELFF. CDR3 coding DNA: TGCAGTGCTAGTCCCCTCAACAGGGCCGGGGAGCTGTTTTTT.

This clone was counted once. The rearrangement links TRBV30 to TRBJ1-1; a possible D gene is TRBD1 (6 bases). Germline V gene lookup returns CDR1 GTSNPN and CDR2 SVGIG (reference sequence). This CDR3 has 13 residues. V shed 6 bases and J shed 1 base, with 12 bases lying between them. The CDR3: CACNQGGNTEAFF. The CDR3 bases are TGTGCCTGTAACCAAGGGGGGAACACTGAAGCTTTCTTT.

Here the CDR3 DNA reads TGTGCCAGCAACACGTGGATGGGCTGGGACACTGAAGCTTTCTTT. Protein product: CASNTWMGWDTEAFF. The chain links TRBV5-8 to TRBJ1-1; D gene ambiguous. In germline, CDR1 is SGHTS, CDR2 YDEGEE. Trimming shortened V by 6 bases and J by 3 bases, and 18 bases separated the two germline ends. The CDR3 consists of 15 residues. Full variable domain (rest looked up from reference TRBV5-8 and TRBJ1-1): EAGVTQSPTHLIKTRGQQATLRCSPISGHTSVYWYQQALGLGLQFLLWYDEGEERNRGNFPPRFSGRQFPNYSSELNVNALELEDSALYLCASNTWMGWDTEAFFGQGTRLTVV.

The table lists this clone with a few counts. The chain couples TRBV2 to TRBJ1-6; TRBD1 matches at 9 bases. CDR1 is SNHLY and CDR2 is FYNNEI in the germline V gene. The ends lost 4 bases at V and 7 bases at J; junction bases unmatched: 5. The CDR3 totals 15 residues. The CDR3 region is CASSGQGVRNSPLHF. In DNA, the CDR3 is TGTGCCAGCAGTGGACAGGGGGTAAGAAATTCACCCCTCCACTTT.

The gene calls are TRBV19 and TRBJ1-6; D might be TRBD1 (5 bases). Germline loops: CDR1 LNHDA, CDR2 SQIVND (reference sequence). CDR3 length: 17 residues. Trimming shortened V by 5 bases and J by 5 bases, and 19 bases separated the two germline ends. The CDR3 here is CASSARGTAQNNSPLHF. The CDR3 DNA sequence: TGTGCCAGTAGTGCTCGGGGGACCGCTCAAAATAATTCACCCCTCCACTTT.

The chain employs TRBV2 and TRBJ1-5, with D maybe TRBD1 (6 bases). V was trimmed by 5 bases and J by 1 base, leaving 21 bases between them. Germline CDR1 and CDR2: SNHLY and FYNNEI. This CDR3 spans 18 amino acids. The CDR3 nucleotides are TGTGCCAGCAGTTCTAACCCGGGGGGCAGGGGAAGCAATCAGCCCCAGCATTTT. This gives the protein CASSSNPGGRGSNQPQHF.

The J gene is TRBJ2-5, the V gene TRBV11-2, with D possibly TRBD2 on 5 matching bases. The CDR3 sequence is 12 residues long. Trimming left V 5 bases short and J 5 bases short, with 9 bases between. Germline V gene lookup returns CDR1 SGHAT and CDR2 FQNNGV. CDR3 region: CASSPSGETQYF. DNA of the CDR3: TGTGCCAGCAGCCCTTCGGGGGAGACCCAGTACTTC. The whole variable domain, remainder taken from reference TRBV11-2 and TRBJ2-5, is EAGVAQSPRYKIIEKRQSVAFWCNPISGHATLYWYQQILGQGPKLLIQFQNNGVVDDSQLPKDRFSAERLKGVDSTLKIQPAKLEDSAVYLCASSPSGETQYFGPGTRLLVL.

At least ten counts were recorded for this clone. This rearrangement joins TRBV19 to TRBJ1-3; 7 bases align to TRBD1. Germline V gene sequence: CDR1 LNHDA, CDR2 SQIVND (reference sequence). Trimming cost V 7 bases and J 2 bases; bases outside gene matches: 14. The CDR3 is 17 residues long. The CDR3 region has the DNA TGTGCCAGTATCCCCGGTGGGGACAGCACGGCTGGAAACACCATATATTTT. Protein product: CASIPGGDSTAGNTIYF. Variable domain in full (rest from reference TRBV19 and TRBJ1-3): DGGITQSPKYLFRKEGQNVTLSCEQNLNHDAMYWYRQDPGQGLRLIYYSQIVNDFQKGDIAEGYSVSREKKESFPLTVTSAQKNPTAFYLCASIPGGDSTAGNTIYFGEGSWLTVV.

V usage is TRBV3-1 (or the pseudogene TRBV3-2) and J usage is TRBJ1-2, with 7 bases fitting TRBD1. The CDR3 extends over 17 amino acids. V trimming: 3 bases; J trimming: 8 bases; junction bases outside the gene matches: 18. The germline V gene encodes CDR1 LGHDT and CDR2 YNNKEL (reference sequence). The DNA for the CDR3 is TGTGCCAGCAGCCATCCATCGACAGGGAGGCCCATCTTGGGCTACACCTTC. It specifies CASSHPSTGRPILGYTF.

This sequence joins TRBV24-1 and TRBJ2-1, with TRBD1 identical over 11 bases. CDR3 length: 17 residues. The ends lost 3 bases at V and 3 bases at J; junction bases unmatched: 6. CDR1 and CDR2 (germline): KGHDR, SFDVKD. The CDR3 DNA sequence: TGTGCCACCAGTGATATCTCGGGGACAGGGGGCTACAATGAGCAGTTCTTC. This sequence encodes CATSDISGTGGYNEQFF.

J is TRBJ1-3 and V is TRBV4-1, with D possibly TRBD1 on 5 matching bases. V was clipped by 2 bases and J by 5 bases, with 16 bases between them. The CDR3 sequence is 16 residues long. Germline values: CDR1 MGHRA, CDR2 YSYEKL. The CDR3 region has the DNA TGCGCCAGCAGCCAACCAGGGACTGGTCGCAGAAACACCATATATTTT. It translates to CASSQPGTGRRNTIYF.

This chain's CDR3 is CASSYSTTNEKLFF. CDR3 nucleotide sequence: TGTGCCAGCAGTTATTCTACAACTAATGAAAAACTGTTTTTT. The chain carries TRBV6-6 and TRBJ1-4; D not resolved. The CDR3 has 14 amino acids. Trimming took 3 bases from V and 0 from J, leaving 5 bases between them. Germline loops: CDR1 MNHNY, CDR2 SVGAGI (reference sequence).

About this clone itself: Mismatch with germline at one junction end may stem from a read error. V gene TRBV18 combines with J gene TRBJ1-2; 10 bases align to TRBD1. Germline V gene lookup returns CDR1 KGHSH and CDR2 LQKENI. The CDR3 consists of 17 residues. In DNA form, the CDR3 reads TGTGCCACCTCACAAAGGCCGGCAGGACAGGGGGATGGTGGCTACACCTTC. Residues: CATSQRPAGQGDGGYTF.

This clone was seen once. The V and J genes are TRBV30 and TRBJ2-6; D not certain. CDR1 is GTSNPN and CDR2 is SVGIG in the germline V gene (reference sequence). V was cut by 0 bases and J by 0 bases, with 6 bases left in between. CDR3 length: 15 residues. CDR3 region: CAWSVSLSGANVLTF. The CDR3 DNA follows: TGTGCCTGGAGTGTCTCCCTCTCTGGGGCCAACGTCCTGACTTTC.

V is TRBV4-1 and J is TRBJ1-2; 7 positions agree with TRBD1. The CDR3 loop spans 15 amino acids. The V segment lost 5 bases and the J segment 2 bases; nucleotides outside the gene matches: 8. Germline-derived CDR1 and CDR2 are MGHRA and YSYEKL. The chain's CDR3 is CASSATMGQNYGYTF. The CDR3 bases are TGCGCCAGCAGCGCGACCATGGGACAGAACTATGGCTACACCTTC.

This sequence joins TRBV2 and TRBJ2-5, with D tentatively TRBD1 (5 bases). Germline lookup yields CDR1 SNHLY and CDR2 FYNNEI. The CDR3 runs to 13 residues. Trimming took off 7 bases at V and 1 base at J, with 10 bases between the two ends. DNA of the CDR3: TGTGCCAGCATCAGGGCAAGCCAAGAGACCCAGTACTTC. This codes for CASIRASQETQYF.

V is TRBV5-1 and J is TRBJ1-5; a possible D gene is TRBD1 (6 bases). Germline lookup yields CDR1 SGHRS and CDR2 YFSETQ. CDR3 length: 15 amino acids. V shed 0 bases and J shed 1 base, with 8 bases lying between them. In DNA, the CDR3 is TGCGCCAGCAGCTTGGGGACAGTGAGCAATCAGCCCCAGCATTTT. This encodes CASSLGTVSNQPQHF.

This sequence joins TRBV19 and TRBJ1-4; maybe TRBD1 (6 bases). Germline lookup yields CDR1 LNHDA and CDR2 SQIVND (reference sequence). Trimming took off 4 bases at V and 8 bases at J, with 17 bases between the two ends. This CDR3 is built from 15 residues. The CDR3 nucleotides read TGTGCCAGTAGTACAAGGGGCGGCGGGGGCGAAAAACTGTTTTTT. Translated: CASSTRGGGGEKLFF.

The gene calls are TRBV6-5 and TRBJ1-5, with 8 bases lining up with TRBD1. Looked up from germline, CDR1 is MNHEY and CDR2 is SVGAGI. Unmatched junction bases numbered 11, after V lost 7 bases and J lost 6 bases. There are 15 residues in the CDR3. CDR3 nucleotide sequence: TGTGCCAGCAATTCTTTAGGACAGGGCGTTCAGCCCCAGCATTTT. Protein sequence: CASNSLGQGVQPQHF.

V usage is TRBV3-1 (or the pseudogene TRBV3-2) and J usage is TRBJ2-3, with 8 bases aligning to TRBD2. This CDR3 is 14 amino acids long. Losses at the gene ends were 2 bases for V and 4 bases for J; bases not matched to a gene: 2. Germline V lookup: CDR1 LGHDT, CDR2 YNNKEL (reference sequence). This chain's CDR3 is CASSQYGGADTQYF. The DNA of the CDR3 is TGTGCCAGCAGCCAATACGGGGGGGCAGATACGCAGTATTTT.

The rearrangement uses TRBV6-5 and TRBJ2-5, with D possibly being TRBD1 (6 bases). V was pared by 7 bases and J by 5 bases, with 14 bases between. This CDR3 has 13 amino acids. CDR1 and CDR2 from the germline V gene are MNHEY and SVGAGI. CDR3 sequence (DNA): TGTGCCAGCAACTTCAAGCAGGGGGAGACCCAGTACTTC. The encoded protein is CASNFKQGETQYF.

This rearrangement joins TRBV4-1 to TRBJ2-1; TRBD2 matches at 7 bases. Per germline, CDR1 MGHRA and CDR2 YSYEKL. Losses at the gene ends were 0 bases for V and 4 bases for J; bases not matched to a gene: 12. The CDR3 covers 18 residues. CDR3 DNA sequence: TGCGCCAGCAGCCAAGACCAGGCGGGACTATCCGATTACAATGAGCAGTTCTTC. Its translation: CASSQDQAGLSDYNEQFF.

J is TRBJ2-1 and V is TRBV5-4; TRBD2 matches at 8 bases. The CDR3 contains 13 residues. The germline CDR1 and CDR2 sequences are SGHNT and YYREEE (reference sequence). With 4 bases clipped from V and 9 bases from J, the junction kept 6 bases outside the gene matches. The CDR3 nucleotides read TGTGCCAGCAGCGAGGGACTAGGGGTTGAGCAGTTCTTC. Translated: CASSEGLGVEQFF.

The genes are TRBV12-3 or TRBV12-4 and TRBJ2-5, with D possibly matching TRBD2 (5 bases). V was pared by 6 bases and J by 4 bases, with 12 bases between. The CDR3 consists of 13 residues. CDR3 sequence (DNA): TGTGCCAGCAGCCGCTTTGAGGGAGAGACCCAGTACTTC. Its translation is CASSRFEGETQYF.

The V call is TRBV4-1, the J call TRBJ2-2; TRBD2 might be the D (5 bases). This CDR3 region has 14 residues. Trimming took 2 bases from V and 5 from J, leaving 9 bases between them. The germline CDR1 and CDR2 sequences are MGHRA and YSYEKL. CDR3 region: CASSQPTRTGELFF. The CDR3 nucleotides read TGCGCCAGCAGCCAACCTACTAGAACCGGGGAGCTGTTTTTT.

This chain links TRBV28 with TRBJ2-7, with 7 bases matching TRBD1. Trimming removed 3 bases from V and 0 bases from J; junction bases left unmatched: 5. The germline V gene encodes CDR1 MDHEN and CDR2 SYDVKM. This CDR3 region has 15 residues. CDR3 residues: CASSLTGRISYEQYF. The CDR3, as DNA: TGTGCCAGCAGTTTGACAGGGCGCATCTCCTACGAGCAGTACTTC.